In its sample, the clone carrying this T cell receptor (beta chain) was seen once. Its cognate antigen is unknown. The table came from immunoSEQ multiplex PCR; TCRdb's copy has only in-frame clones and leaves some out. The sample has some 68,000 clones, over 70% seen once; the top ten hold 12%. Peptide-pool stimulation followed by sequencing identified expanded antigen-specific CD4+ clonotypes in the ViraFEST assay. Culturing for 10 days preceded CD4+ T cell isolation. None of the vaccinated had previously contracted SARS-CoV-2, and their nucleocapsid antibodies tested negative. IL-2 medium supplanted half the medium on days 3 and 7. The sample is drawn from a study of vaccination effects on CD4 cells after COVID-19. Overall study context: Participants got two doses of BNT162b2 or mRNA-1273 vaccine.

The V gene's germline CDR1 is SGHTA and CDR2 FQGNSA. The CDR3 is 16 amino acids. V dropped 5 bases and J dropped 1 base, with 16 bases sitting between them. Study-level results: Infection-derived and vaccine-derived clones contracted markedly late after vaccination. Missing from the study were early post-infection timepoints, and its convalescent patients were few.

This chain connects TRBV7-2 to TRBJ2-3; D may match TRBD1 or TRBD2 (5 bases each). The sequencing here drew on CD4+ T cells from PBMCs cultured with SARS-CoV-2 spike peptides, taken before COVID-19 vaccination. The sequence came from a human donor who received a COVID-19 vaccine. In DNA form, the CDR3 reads TGTGCCAGCAGCCCTGGGGGAATGCGGGGCACAGATACGCAGTATTTT. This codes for CASSPGGMRGTDTQYF.